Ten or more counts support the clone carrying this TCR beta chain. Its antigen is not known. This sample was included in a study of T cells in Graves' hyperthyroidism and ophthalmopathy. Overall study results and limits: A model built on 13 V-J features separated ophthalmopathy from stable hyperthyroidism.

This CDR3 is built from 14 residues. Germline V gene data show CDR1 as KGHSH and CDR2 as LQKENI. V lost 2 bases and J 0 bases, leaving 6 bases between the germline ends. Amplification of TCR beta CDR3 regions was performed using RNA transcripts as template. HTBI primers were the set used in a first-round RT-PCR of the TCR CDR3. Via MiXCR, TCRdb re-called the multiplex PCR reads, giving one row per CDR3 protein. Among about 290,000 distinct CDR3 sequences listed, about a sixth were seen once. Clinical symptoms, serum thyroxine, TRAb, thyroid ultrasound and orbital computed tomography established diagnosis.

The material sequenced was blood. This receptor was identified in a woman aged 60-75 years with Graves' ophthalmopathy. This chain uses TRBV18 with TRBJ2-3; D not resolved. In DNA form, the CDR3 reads TGTGCCAGCTCACCATCCAGTAGCACAGATACGCAGTATTTT. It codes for CASSPSSSTDTQYF.